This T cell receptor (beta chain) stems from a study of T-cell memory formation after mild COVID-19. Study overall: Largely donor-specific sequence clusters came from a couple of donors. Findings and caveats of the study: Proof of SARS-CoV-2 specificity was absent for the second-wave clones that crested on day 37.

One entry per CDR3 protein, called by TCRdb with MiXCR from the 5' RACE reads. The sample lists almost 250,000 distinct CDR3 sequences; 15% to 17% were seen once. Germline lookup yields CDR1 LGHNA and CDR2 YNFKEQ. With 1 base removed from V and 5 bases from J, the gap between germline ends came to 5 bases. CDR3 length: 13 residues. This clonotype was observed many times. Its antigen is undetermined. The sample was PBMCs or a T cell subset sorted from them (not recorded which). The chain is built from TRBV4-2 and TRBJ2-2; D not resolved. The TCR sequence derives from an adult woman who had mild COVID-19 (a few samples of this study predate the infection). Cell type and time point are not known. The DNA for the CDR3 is TGTGCCAGCAGCCAAGTGGGGACCGGGGAGCTGTTTTTT. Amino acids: CASSQVGTGELFF.